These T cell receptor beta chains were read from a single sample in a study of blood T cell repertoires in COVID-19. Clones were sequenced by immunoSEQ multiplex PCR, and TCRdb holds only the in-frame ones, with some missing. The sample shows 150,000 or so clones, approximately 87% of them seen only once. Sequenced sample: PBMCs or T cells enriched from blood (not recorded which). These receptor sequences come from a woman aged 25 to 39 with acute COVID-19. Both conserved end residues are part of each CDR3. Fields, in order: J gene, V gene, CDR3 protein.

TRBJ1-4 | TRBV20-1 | CSTYRGEKLFF
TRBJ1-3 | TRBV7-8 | CASSLYRGASGNTIYF
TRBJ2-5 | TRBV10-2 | CASSDRLAGQETQYF
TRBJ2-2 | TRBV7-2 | CASSLAHLAGRKELFF
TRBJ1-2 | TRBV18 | CASSLSRDFYGYTF
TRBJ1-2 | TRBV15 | CATSRSNGQLITFSAYGYTF
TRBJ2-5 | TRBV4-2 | CASSAPGREYETQYF
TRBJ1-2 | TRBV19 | CASSSPGGLYGYTF
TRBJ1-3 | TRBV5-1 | CASSLGVSGNTIYF
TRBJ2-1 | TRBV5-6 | CASSPGLAGGNEQFF
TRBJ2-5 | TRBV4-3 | CASSQELNFGTQYF
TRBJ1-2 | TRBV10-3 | CAISEFQTGSAGYTF
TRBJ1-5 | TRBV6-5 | CAGMLANSNQPQHF
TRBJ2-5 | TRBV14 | CASSQVTSGRTLRETQYF
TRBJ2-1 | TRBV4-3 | CASSQARRAGAENEQFF
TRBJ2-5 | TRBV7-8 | CASSRPQETQYF
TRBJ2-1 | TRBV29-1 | CSVVTSPINEQFF
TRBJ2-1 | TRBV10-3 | CAISYTEGNEQFF
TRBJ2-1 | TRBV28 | CASSLALAEQFF
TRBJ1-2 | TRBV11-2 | CASSPQGGGYTF
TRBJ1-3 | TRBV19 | CASTDRAEGNTIYF
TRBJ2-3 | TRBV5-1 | CASSLVLAGTTDTQYF
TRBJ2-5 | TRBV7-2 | CASSLSRTGEETQYF
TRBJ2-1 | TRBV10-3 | CAISESGQYNEQFF
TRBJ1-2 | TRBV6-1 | CASSERPTGTANYGYTF
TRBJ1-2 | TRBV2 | CASRGQGHGYTF
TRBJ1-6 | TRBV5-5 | CASSLTASSYNSPLHF
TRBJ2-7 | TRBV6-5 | CASTETITSNEQYF
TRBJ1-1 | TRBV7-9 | CASSASLGRSAFF
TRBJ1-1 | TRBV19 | CASSIAPGGNTEAFF
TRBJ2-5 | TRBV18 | CASSLTRQGVGETQYF
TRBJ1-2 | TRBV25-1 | CASSDLQGYGYTF
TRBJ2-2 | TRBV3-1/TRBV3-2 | CASKGGLWAGELGNTGELFF
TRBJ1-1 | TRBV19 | CASSLTPNTEAFF
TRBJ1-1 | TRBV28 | CATFWTGGAFF
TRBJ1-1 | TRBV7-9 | CASSLGLGADTEAFF
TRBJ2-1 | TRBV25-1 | CASSGRNFTGQGGNEQFF
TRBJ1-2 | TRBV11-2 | CASSYRQGGGYTF
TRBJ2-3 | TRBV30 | CAWTGGTDTQYF
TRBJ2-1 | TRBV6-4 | CASSAGLAGGKNEQFF
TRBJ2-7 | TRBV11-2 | CASSYPSGTVDSGYEQYF
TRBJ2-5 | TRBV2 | CASSPLIRGQETQYF
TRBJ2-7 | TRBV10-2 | CASREPTYEQYF
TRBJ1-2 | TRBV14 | CASSIRTGPNYGYTF
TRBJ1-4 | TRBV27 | CASRDFSMGLNEKLFF